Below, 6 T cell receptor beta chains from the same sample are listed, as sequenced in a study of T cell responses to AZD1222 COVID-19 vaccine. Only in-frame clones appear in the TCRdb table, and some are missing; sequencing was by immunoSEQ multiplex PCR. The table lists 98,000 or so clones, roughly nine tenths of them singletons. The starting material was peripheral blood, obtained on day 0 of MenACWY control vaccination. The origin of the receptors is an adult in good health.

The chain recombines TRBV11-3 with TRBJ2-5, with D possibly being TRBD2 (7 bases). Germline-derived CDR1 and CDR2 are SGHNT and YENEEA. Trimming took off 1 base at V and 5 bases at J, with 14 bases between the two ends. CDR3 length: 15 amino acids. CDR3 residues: CASSLARGAEETQYF. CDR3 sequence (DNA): TGTGCCAGCAGCTTAGCCCGGGGGGCCGAGGAGACCCAGTACTTC.

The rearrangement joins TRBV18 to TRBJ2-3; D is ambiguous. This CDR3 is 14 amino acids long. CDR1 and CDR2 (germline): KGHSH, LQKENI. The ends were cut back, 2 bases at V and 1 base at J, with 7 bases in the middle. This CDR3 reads CASSPSPGTDTQYF. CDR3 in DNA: TGTGCCAGCTCACCATCGCCGGGCACAGATACGCAGTATTTT.

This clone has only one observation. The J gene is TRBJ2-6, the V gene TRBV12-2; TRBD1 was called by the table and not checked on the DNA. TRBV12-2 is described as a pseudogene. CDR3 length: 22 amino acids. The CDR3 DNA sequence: TGTGCAAGTCGCTTAGGGCTGATGTACTCCGGGACAGGGGACTCTGGGGCCAACGTCCTGACTTTC. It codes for CASRLGLMYSGTGDSGANVLTF.

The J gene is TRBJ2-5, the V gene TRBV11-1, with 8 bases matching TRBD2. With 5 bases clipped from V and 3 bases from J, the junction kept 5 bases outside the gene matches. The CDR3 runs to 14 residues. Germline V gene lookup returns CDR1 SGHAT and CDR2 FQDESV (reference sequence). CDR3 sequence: CASSPGGDKETQYF. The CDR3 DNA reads TGTGCCAGCAGCCCCGGGGGGGATAAAGAGACCCAGTACTTC.

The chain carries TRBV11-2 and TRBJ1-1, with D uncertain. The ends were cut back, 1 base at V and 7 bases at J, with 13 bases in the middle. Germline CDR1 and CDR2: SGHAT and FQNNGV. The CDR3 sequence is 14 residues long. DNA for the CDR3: TGTGCCAGCAGCTTAGGGGTAGCTACCGGTGAAGCTTTCTTT. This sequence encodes CASSLGVATGEAFF.

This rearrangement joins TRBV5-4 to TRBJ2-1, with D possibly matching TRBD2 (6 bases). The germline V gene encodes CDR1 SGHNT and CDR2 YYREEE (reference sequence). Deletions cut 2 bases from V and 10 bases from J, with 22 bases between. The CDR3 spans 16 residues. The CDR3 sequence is CASSFSPGTPIIEQFF. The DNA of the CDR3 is TGTGCCAGCAGCTTTTCTCCCGGGACTCCCATCATCGAGCAGTTCTTC.